Listed here is a single T cell receptor (beta chain). Its antigen is still unknown. PCR was performed a second time for roughly 7 to 12 cycles using a sample-barcoded 5' primer and a J-beta primer mix. Using its own MiXCR run on the 5' RACE reads, TCRdb lists one record per CDR3 protein. The sample contains about 830,000 distinct CDR3 sequences, roughly 60% of which appear only once. The donors, aged about 6 to 100, were healthy Caucasians from Russia. Each donor's blood draw was 7.5 to 10 milliliters of peripheral blood. The CDR3 is 12 amino acids. In germline, CDR1 is MDHEN, CDR2 SYDVKM. Trimming pared 4 bases from V and 5 bases from J, leaving 8 bases between. The data are from a study of blood T cells in healthy people across ages. Study background: The capture of about one barcoded beta molecule per two T cells was achieved by template switching.

Study findings and constraints: The study lacked donor CMV status, which possibly confounded expanded clonotype changes.

The clonotype was recovered from a man aged 25 to 40 in good health. The chain combines TRBV28 with TRBJ1-1, with a possible D match to TRBD1 (5 bases). Sequencing used blood. CDR3 sequence (DNA): TGTGCCAGCAGTTCAGGGCTGACTGAAGCTTTCTTT. Amino acid sequence: CASSSGLTEAFF.